These T cell receptor beta chains were read from a single sample in a study of T cells in Graves' hyperthyroidism and ophthalmopathy. TCRdb re-analysed the multiplex PCR reads in MiXCR, keeping a single row per CDR3 protein. The sample contains more than 250,000 distinct CDR3 sequences, approximately 14% of which appear only once. Sequenced input: blood. The receptors come from a woman aged 45-65 years with Graves' hyperthyroidism that later progressed to Graves' ophthalmopathy. CDR3s include the opening cysteine and the closing phenylalanine or tryptophan.

j_gene | v_gene | CDR3aa
TRBJ2-7 | TRBV6-2/TRBV6-3 | CASLDSYEQYF
TRBJ2-6 | TRBV5-1 | CASSLSYLQRASGANVLTF
TRBJ2-2 | TRBV18 | CASSNGRTGELFF
TRBJ2-7 | TRBV24-1 | CATMGETEGGIYEQYF
TRBJ1-4 | TRBV28 | CASSYTDTNEKLFF
TRBJ1-3 | TRBV4-1 | CASSPRQGVPSGNTIYF
TRBJ2-5 | TRBV27 | CASSHLGTQYF
TRBJ2-1 | TRBV13 | CASRLGQWRYNEQFF
TRBJ2-1 | TRBV2 | CASSVEQLNEQFF
TRBJ2-1 | TRBV6-1 | CASSPLTSGSSYNEQFF